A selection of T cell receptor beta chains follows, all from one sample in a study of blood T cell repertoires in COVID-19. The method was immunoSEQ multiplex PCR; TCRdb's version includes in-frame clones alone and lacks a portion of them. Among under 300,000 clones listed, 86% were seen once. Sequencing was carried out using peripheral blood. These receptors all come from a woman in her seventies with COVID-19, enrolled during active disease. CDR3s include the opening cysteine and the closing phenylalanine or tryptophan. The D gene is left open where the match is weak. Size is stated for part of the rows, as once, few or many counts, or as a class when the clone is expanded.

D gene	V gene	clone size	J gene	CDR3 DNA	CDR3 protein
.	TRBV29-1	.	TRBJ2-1	TGCAGCGTCGCGGCCATCTCCTACAATGAGCAGTTCTTC	CSVAAISYNEQFF
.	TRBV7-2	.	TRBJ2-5	TGTGCCAGCAGCCCGATGACTCAAGAGACCCAGTACTTC	CASSPMTQETQYF
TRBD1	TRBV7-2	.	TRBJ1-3	TGTGCCAGCAGCTACAGGGGGTTCTCTGGAAACACCATATATTTT	CASSYRGFSGNTIYF
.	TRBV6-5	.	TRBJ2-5	TGTGCCAGCACCGACTCCCGGAGAGAGACCCAGTACTTC	CASTDSRRETQYF
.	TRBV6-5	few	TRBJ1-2	TGTGCCAGCGAGGTTAACGGGGTAGGGGGCTACACCTTC	CASEVNGVGGYTF
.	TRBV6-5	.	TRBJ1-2	TGTGCCAGCAGTTACATGGCGGATTATGGCTACACCTTC	CASSYMADYGYTF
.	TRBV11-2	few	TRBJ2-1	TGTGCCAGCAGCTTAGTGGGGGGGGCGGCTGAGCAGTTCTTC	CASSLVGGAAEQFF
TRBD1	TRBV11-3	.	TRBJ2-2	TGTGCCAGCAGCCCCCAGGGGGTCGCCGGGGAGCTGTTTTTT	CASSPQGVAGELFF
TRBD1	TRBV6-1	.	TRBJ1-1	TGTGCCAGCAGTGAGACAGGGAAGAACACTGAAGCTTTCTTT	CASSETGKNTEAFF
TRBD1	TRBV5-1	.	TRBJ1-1	TGCGCCAGCAGCTCCTTTTTGGGACAGGGAAGACCTGAAGCTTTCTTT	CASSSFLGQGRPEAFF
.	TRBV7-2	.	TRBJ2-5	TGTGCCAGCAGCTTAGTTTACGGGGGGCAGGAGACCCAGTACTTC	CASSLVYGGQETQYF
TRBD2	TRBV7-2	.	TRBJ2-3	TGTGCCAGCAGCTTAATCGGGGGGGACACAGATACGCAGTATTTT	CASSLIGGDTDTQYF
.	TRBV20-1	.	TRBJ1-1	TGCAGTGCCTTCGGGGACACTGAAGCTTTCTTT	CSAFGDTEAFF
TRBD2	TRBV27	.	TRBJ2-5	TGTGCCAGCAGTTTCCTCGGGGGGGGGACAGAGACCCAGTACTTC	CASSFLGGGTETQYF
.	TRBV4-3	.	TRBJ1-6	TGCGCCAGCAGCAGGGGGACCTATAATTCACCCCTCCACTTT	CASSRGTYNSPLHF
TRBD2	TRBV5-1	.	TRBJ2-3	TGCGCCAGCAGCTTGGTTCCTAGCGGGGGACTAGATACGCAGTATTTT	CASSLVPSGGLDTQYF
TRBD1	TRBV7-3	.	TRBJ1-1	TGTGCCAGCAGCGCCCACAGGGGTGAAGCTTTCTTT	CASSAHRGEAFF
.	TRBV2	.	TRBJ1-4	TGTGCCAGCGCTACAGGGCCCCAGGGACGAAAACTGTTTTTT	CASATGPQGRKLFF
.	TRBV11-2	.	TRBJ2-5	TGTGCCAGCAGCTTAGTAGGGACAAGTCAAGAGACCCAGTACTTC	CASSLVGTSQETQYF
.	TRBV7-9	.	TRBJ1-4	TGTGCCAGCAGCCAACAAGTAGGAGGGGATGAAAAACTGTTTTTT	CASSQQVGGDEKLFF
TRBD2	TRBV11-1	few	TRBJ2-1	TGTGCCAGCAGCCAAGCTAGCGGGGGTTACTCTAATGAGCAGTTCTTC	CASSQASGGYSNEQFF
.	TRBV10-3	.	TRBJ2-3	TGTGCCATTTCTGACTGGGGTGGAGGTGCAGATACGCAGTATTTT	CAISDWGGGADTQYF
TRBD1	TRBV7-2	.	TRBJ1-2	TGTGCCAGCAGCTCGACAGGGTATTATGGCTACACCTTC	CASSSTGYYGYTF
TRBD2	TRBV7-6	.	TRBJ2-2	TGTGCCAGCAGCTTGGGACTAACTACGAACACCGGGGAGCTGTTTTTT	CASSLGLTTNTGELFF
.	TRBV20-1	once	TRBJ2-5	TGCAGTGCTAGGAGAGGAGAGACCCAGTACTTC	CSARRGETQYF
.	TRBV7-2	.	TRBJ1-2	TGTGCCAGCAGGGGGGGTAACTATGGCTACACCTTC	CASRGGNYGYTF
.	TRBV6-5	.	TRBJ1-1	TGTGCCAGCACTCCGGTAAACACTGAAGCTTTCTTT	CASTPVNTEAFF
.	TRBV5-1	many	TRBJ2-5	TGCGCCAGCAGCCCCAGACTCGATCAAGAGACCCAGTACTTC	CASSPRLDQETQYF
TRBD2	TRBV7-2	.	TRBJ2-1	TGTGCCAGCAGCTTTGTACTAGCGGGGGTCGGCCATGCCAACAATGAGCAGTTCTTC	CASSFVLAGVGHANNEQFF
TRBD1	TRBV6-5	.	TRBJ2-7	TGTGCCAGCAGTCGAGACAGGGGAGACGAGCAGTACTTC	CASSRDRGDEQYF
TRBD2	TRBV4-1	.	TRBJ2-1	TGCGCCAGCAGCCAAGGAGGAGTAGCGGGGGGGGATGAGCAGTTCTTC	CASSQGGVAGGDEQFF
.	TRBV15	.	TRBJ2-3	TGTGCCACCAGCAGCGTAGACGGCAGGGGCACAGATACGCAGTATTTT	CATSSVDGRGTDTQYF
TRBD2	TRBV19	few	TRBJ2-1	TGTGCCAGTACCGTGGGTAGCGGGGGGGTATACAATGAGCAGTTCTTC	CASTVGSGGVYNEQFF
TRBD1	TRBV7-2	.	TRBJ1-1	TGTGCCAGCAGCCTCAAAGGACAGGGGGTTACTGAAGCTTTCTTT	CASSLKGQGVTEAFF
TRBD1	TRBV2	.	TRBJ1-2	TGTGCCAGCAGCCTTAAATCCGGGACAGGGGATTTGTATGGCTACACCTTC	CASSLKSGTGDLYGYTF
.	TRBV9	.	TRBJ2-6	TGTGCCAGCAGCGCATACAGCTCTGGGGCCAACGTCCTGACTTTC	CASSAYSSGANVLTF
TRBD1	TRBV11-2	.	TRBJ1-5	TGTGCCAGCAGCTTAGGGCAGGGGGAAAGTCAGCCCCAGCATTTT	CASSLGQGESQPQHF
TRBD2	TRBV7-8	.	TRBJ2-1	TGTGCCAGCAGCTTAGGGCTTAAGCGGGGGGGAGATCTCTACAATGAGCAGTTCTTC	CASSLGLKRGGDLYNEQFF
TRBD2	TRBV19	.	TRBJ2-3	TGTGCCAGTAGTATCGGGCTAGCGGGGGTCTCTAGCACAGATACGCAGTATTTT	CASSIGLAGVSSTDTQYF
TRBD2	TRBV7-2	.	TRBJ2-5	TGTGCCAGCAGCCCTACTAGCGGGGGGGTGGGAGAGACCCAGTACTTC	CASSPTSGGVGETQYF
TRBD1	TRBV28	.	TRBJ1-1	TGTGCCAGCAGTTTGGGTGGCACAGGGGGCGCGATGGGAACTGAAGCTTTCTTT	CASSLGGTGGAMGTEAFF
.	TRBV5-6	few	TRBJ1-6	TGTGCCAGCAGCTTTAGGACTCTGAATAATTCACCCCTCCACTTT	CASSFRTLNNSPLHF
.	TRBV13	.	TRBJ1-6	TGTGCCAGCAGCTTAGCTGGGTCGGGGAGTTCACCCCTCCACTTT	CASSLAGSGSSPLHF
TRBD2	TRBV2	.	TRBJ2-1	TGTGCCAGCAAAAGCGGGGGGGACTATGAGCAGTTCTTC	CASKSGGDYEQFF